The source of this T cell receptor (beta chain) is a study of T cell repertoires in ileal Crohn's disease. Study-level findings and limits: Sorted CD8 T cells held more high-frequency clones than CD4.

On this clone itself: What it recognizes is unknown.

Germline V gives CDR1 MGHDK, CDR2 SYGVNS. Trimming removed 6 bases from V and 0 bases from J; junction bases left unmatched: 4. The CDR3 runs 15 residues. Data came from immunoSEQ multiplex PCR; TCRdb stores just in-frame clones and leaves some out. The data hold some 11,000 clones, with 70% to 80% observed a single time. The material sequenced was ileal tissue. The chain joins TRBV25-1 to TRBJ1-4; TRBD1 matches 7 bases. This receptor was identified in an adult with Crohn's disease. CDR3 sequence: CASSKGTATNEKLFF. The CDR3 DNA sequence: TGTGCCAGCAGCAAAGGGACAGCAACTAATGAAAAACTGTTTTTT.